The 3 T cell receptor beta chains below were found in one sample sequenced in a study of cytomegalovirus exposure and HLA in healthy donors. PCR involved 60 Vbeta and 13 Jbeta primers. The repertoire was sequenced with immunoSEQ multiplex PCR; TCRdb's copy has only in-frame clones and lacks some. This table has about 190,000 clones, roughly 80% appearing once. Source material: PBMCs. These receptors were obtained from a woman in her 30s in good health and CMV-seropositive.

The rearrangement links TRBV7-9 to TRBJ1-2, with D possibly TRBD1 on 6 matching bases. CDR1 SEHNR and CDR2 FQNEAQ come from the germline V gene (reference sequence). The CDR3 is 12 residues long. V lost 11 bases and J lost 4, with 14 bases in between. This chain's CDR3 is CASKGDSYGYTF. The CDR3 coding sequence is TGTGCCTCGAAGGGGGATAGCTATGGCTACACCTTC.

Comments on this clone: Other DNA sequences within the sample encode an identical CDR3. The rearrangement uses TRBV4-2 and TRBJ1-2; the D gene is possibly TRBD1 (5 bases). The ends were cut back, 3 bases at V and 1 base at J, with 12 bases in the middle. The V gene's germline CDR1 is LGHNA and CDR2 YNFKEQ. CDR3 size: 15 residues. The CDR3 region is CASSQAIGGNYGYTF. The CDR3 DNA reads TGTGCCAGCAGCCAGGCAATCGGGGGTAACTATGGCTACACCTTC.

The chain carries TRBV28 and TRBJ1-5; D is possibly TRBD1 (5 bases). Trimming took 6 bases from V and 7 from J, leaving 13 bases between them. The CDR3 covers 13 residues. From germline, CDR1 is MDHEN and CDR2 SYDVKM. CDR3 sequence: CASRPTPGQPQHF. The CDR3 nucleotides read TGTGCCAGCAGACCTACGCCAGGGCAGCCCCAGCATTTT.